A selection of T cell receptor beta chains follows, all from one sample in a study of early stage breast cancer tumors. Measured with immunoSEQ multiplex PCR; TCRdb has only the in-frame clones, and not every one. The top ten hold 5.5% to 8% of the sample, which has fewer than 50,000 clones, around 72% seen once. The sequenced sample consisted of blood. These receptors all come from a person aged 50-59 years with breast cancer. The CDR3 runs from the conserved cysteine through the conserved F or W.

j_gene | v_gene | CDR3aa
TRBJ2-5 | TRBV4-3 | CASSQDINRFQETQYF
TRBJ2-5 | TRBV6-1 | CASSRGGETQYF
TRBJ2-3 | TRBV10-1 | CASNSGSFSTDTQYF
TRBJ2-1 | TRBV19 | CASSIDSSYNEQFF
TRBJ1-5 | TRBV19 | CASTPSLTGGFNQPQHF
TRBJ2-1 | TRBV5-4 | CASSTRTRSNEQFF
TRBJ2-5 | TRBV11-2 | CASSFRGLASGSQETQYF
TRBJ2-3 | TRBV10-3 | CAISQGSDTQYF
TRBJ2-1 | TRBV5-1 | CASSLDLAWEQFF
TRBJ2-1 | TRBV7-7 | CASSLAGTSIYEQFF
TRBJ1-2 | TRBV4-1 | CASSQPGSYGYTF
TRBJ2-5 | TRBV5-1 | CASTAGTGGAETQYF
TRBJ1-5 | TRBV18 | CASSPPGTASNQPQHF
TRBJ1-2 | TRBV30 | CAWNGQIYGYTF
TRBJ2-7 | TRBV2 | CASRDVREQYF
TRBJ1-2 | TRBV2 | CASNELNYGYTF
TRBJ1-5 | TRBV30 | CAWSVQSNQPQHF
TRBJ2-3 | TRBV4-1 | CASSQEHHPYISSGKRTDTQYF
TRBJ2-3 | TRBV19 | CASKTGDITDTQYF
TRBJ2-2 | TRBV2 | CASSRVQNTGELFF
TRBJ2-2 | TRBV7-9 | CASSFRGPPNTGELFF
TRBJ1-1 | TRBV6-5 | CASSYQGSGTEAFF
TRBJ1-3 | TRBV29-1 | CSVSGLGGNTIYF
TRBJ1-2 | TRBV2 | CASRDSGTGVGGYTF